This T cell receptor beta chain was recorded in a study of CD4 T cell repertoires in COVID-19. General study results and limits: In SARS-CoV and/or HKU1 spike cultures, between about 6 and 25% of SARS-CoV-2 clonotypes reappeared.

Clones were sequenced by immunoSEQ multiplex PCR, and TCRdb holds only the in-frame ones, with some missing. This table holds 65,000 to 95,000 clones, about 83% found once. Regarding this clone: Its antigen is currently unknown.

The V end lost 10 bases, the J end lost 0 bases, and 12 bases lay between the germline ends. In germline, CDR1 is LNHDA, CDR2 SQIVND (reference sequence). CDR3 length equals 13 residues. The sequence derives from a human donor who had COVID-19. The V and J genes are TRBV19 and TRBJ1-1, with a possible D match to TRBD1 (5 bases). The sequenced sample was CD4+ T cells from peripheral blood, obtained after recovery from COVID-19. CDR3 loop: CATRAGLNTEAFF. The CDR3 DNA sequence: TGTGCCACCCGGGCAGGGTTGAACACTGAAGCTTTCTTT.